The clone carrying this T cell receptor beta chain was picked up a small number of times. Antigen: not known. The record originates from a study of CD8+CD57+ T cells in acquired aplastic anemia. Study results and caveats: Patients did not significantly differ from controls in CD8+ Simpson's diversity.

Patients picked for sequencing had shown CD8+CD57+ cell expansion detected by flow cytometry. TCR beta VDJ and CDR3 profiles were obtained from a genomic DNA template. Each CDR3 protein is one row after TCRdb ran MiXCR on the reads. Among just over 450,000 distinct CDR3 sequences, around 30% were seen once, and the ten largest hold approximately 0.82%. Trimming took 3 bases from V and 0 from J, leaving 12 bases between them. The CDR3 is 16 amino acids. The sequencing input was sorted CD4+, CD8+, or CD8+CD57+ T cells (not recorded which) from PBMCs. The V and J genes are TRBV12-3 or TRBV12-4 and TRBJ1-5; possible D gene TRBD1, 6 bases. The source is a human donor with aplastic anemia. CDR3 DNA sequence: TGTGCCAGCAGTTTGCACACAGGGAATAGCAATCAGCCCCAGCATTTT. It is translated as CASSLHTGNSNQPQHF.